A single T cell receptor (beta chain) is shown here with its context. The CDR3 covers 14 residues. Per the germline V gene, CDR1 is LNHDA and CDR2 is SQIVND (reference sequence). V lost 6 bases, J lost 3 bases, and 5 bases stayed unmatched. The data stem from a study of cytomegalovirus exposure and HLA in healthy donors. Amplification used 60 Vbeta primers and 13 Jbeta primers. Sequenced by immunoSEQ multiplex PCR; TCRdb stores in-frame clones only, minus some. Seen here are under 200,000 clones, around 67% observed once, and the top ten hold around 4.5%. The clonotype originates from a woman under 30 in good health and CMV-seropositive. The sample consisted of PBMCs. The chain is built from TRBV19 and TRBJ1-5; 7 bases fit TRBD1. The CDR3: CASRRQGYNQPQHF. CDR3 nucleotide sequence: TGTGCCAGTAGGCGACAGGGTTACAATCAGCCCCAGCATTTT.